The entry that follows covers one TCR beta chain sequence. The data stem from a study of blood T cell repertoires in COVID-19. Whole-study context: Specimens from acute and convalescent COVID-19 originated in the United States, Italy and Spain.

Cohort assignment relied on participant-reported clinical history. Recovered status applied to Cohort 3 donors who had two consecutive negative PCRs. It also applied to those with clearance or with symptom resolution. Between the trimmed V and J ends, which lost 5 bases and 5 bases, there was a span of 16 bases. CDR3 length: 15 residues. Germline CDR1 and CDR2: SGHVT and SQSDAQ. Authors' analysis steps: Nucleated cell number was recorded as an estimate derived from reference gene primer amplification. Clones were read by immunoSEQ multiplex PCR, and TCRdb kept only the in-frame ones, dropping some. D and trimming were read from the DNA, whereas the V and J calls and clone size are those reported in that table. The sample lists hundreds of thousands of clones; more than 70% were seen once.

The sequence derives from a woman aged 50 to 60 who had recovered from COVID-19. V usage is TRBV7-4 and J usage is TRBJ1-5, with D perhaps matching TRBD1 (5 bases). The sample taken for sequencing was PBMCs or T cells enriched from blood (not recorded which). In DNA, the CDR3 is TGTGCCAGCAGCCAACCTACAGGAGTTGATCAGCCCCAGCATTTT. This sequence encodes CASSQPTGVDQPQHF.